There are a few counts of the clone carrying this T cell receptor beta chain. Its target is unknown. Trimming removed 3 bases at V and 8 bases at J, with 14 bases between. The CDR3 sequence is 14 residues long. Germline CDR1 reads MDHEN; CDR2 reads SYDVKM. The sample is drawn from a study of beta chain features in type 1 diabetes. Study information: Sorted cells numbering over 95,000,000 were examined across all samples. Study-wide points: Within the patient group, naive, central memory and Treg TCRB repertoires appeared more similar to each other than within healthy donors. Among patients with Type 1 diabetes, TCRB CDR3s were moderately but significantly shorter in every one of the four CD4+ subsets.

Since all of the isolated RNA was reverse transcribed, expressed TCRB transcripts were what got sequenced. The table came from immunoSEQ multiplex PCR; TCRdb's copy has only in-frame clones and leaves some out. Of 860,000 or so clones in the sample, 17% were seen once. Cells sorted by CD45RO/CCR7/CD25/CD127/CD95/CD27 comprised CD4+ naive, central memory, regulatory and stem cell-like memory cells. The chain employs TRBV28 and TRBJ1-5; D ambiguous. The TCR comes from a woman aged 18-29 years in good health. The sample taken for sequencing was naive CD4+ T cells from blood. CDR3 in DNA: TGTGCCAGCAGTTTCCAAGGGAATTCGGAGCCCCAGCATTTT. This codes for CASSFQGNSEPQHF.